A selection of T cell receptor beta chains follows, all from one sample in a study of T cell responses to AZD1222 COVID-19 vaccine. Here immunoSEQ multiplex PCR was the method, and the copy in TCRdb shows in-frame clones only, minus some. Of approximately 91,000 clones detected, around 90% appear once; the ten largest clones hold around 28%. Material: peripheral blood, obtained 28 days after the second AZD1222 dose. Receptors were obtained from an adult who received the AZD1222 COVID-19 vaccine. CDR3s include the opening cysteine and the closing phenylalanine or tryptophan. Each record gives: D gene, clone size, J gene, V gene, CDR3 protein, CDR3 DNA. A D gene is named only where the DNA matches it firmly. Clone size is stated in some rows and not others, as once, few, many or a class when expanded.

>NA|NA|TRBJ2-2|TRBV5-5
CASSPPNTGELFF
TGTGCCAGCAGCCCGCCCAACACCGGGGAGCTGTTTTTT
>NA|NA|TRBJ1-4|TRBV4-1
CASSHPLGKLFF
TGCGCCAGCAGCCACCCCCTAGGGAAACTGTTTTTT
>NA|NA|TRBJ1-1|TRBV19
CASSIGGSLNTEAFF
TGTGCCAGTAGTATAGGGGGGTCGCTGAACACTGAAGCTTTCTTT
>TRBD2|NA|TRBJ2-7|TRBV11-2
CASSLRREGSSYEQYF
TGTGCCAGCAGCTTAAGGAGGGAGGGGAGCTCCTACGAGCAGTACTTC
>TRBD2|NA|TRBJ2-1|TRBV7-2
CASSQAGGPYNEQFF
TGTGCCAGCAGTCAAGCGGGAGGACCTTACAATGAGCAGTTCTTC
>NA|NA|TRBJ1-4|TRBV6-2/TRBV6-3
CASSDRRGEDEKLFF
TGTGCCAGCAGCGACCGAAGGGGGGAAGATGAAAAACTGTTTTTT
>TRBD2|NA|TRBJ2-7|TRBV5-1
CASSPGLAGAVQYF
TGCGCCAGCAGCCCCGGGTTAGCGGGAGCGGTGCAGTACTTC
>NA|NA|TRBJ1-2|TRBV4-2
CASSQDQGSYTF
TGTGCCAGCAGCCAAGATCAGGGGAGCTACACCTTC
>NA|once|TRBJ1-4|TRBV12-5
CTNGGCLGEKLFF
TGTACCAATGGAGGATGCCTTGGTGAAAAACTGTTTTTT
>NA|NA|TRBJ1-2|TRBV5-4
CASNIQGLDYGYTF
TGTGCCAGCAACATACAGGGTCTCGACTATGGCTACACCTTC
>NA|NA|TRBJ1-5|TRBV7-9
CASSLDASQPQHF
TGTGCCAGCAGCTTAGATGCCTCCCAGCCCCAGCATTTT
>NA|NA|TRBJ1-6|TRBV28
CASSLAWNSPLHF
TGTGCCAGCAGTTTGGCCTGGAATTCACCCCTCCACTTT
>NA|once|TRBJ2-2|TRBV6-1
CASSEWGLAATGELFF
TGTGCCAGCAGTGAATGGGGTCTTGCGGCCACCGGGGAGCTGTTTTTT